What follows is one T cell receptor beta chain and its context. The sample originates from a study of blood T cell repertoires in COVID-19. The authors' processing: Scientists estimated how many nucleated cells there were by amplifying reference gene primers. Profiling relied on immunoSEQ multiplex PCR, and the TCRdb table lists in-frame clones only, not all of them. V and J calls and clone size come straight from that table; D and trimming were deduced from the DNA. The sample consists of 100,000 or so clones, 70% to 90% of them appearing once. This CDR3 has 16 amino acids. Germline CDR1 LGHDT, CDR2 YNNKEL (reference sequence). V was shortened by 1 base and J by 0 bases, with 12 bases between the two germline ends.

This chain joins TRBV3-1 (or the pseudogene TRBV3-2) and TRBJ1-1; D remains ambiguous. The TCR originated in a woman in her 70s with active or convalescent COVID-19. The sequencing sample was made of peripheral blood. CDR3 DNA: TGTGCCAGCAGCCAAGGAGGGTCACGCGTGAACACTGAAGCTTTCTTT. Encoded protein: CASSQGGSRVNTEAFF.